The entry below gives a single T cell receptor beta chain sequence along with its context. The data were obtained in a study of cytomegalovirus exposure and HLA in healthy donors. The PCR ran on 60 Vbeta and 13 Jbeta primers. Assay used: immunoSEQ multiplex PCR; TCRdb lists only in-frame clones, some missing. The table shows some 200,000 clones, with roughly 73% occurring only once. The CDR3 spans 15 residues. J lost 2 bases, V lost 4 bases, and 8 bases had no gene match. The V gene's germline CDR1 is SGHDT and CDR2 YYEEEE. This TCR derives from a female donor in good health and CMV-seronegative. The sequenced sample consisted of PBMCs. The V and J genes are TRBV5-6 and TRBJ2-7, with TRBD2 identical over 8 bases. CDR3 sequence: CASSPLTGGAYEQYF. CDR3 nucleotide sequence: TGTGCCAGCAGCCCGCTAACGGGGGGGGCCTACGAGCAGTACTTC.